The 11 T cell receptor beta chains reported below all come from one sample, sequenced in a study of blood T cell repertoires in COVID-19. Using immunoSEQ multiplex PCR, the repertoire was profiled, and TCRdb retains in-frame clones only, with some absent. The sample records roughly 100,000 clones, approximately 80% being singletons. The specimen was peripheral blood. The receptor set was obtained from a human donor in a cohort sampled during active COVID-19.

The CDR3 region is CASSLSGLANYGYTF. Here the CDR3 DNA reads TGTGCCAGCAGTTTATCAGGGCTAGCTAACTATGGCTACACCTTC. The rearrangement joins TRBV28 to TRBJ1-2, with D perhaps matching TRBD1 (5 bases). The germline V and J ends were trimmed by 1 base and 0 bases, with 9 bases remaining between them. The CDR3 covers 15 residues. Germline loops: CDR1 MDHEN, CDR2 SYDVKM.

The chain is built from TRBV11-2 and TRBJ1-5; D possibly corresponds to TRBD1 (6 bases). This CDR3 is 14 amino acids long. V was trimmed by 1 base and J by 5 bases, leaving 9 bases between them. CDR1 and CDR2 from the germline V gene are SGHAT and FQNNGV. CDR3 nucleotide sequence: TGTGCCAGCAGCTTAGGAGCAGGGGATCAGCCCCAGCATTTT. The encoded protein is CASSLGAGDQPQHF.

The rearrangement uses TRBV6-2 or TRBV6-3 and TRBJ1-2; D gene uncertain. Germline CDR1 MNHEY, CDR2 SVGEGT. The CDR3 sequence is 14 residues long. V lost 6 bases and J 7 bases, leaving 18 bases between the germline ends. This CDR3 reads CASSHLQRMGGYTF. The DNA of the CDR3 is TGTGCCAGCAGCCACCTACAGCGGATGGGTGGCTACACCTTC.

A word on this clone: A junction end diverges from the germline sequence, so it may reflect a read error. The J gene is TRBJ2-2, the V gene TRBV7-8; weak D call: TRBD1 (6 bases). This CDR3 contains 13 residues. Germline CDR1 is SGHVS and CDR2 is FQNEAQ. As DNA, the CDR3 is TGCCAAACCACCCAGGGGCAGGGCGGGGAGCTGTTTTTT. Residues: CQTTQGQGGELFF. Looking up the rest from reference TRBV7-8 and TRBJ2-2 gives the full variable domain: GAGVSQSPRYKVAKRGQDVALRCDPISGHVSLFWYQQALGQGPEFLTYFQNEAQLDKSGLPSDRFFAERPEGSVSTLKIQRTQQEDSAVYLCQTTQGQGGELFFGEGSRLTVL.

The chain joins TRBV7-2 to TRBJ1-2; maybe TRBD1 (6 bases). The CDR3 sequence is 16 residues long. The germline CDR1 and CDR2 sequences are SGHTA and FQGNSA. Trimming pared 2 bases from V and 0 bases from J, leaving 13 bases between. The DNA for the CDR3 is TGTGCCAGCAGCTTACAGTCAGGGGTAGCTAACTATGGCTACACCTTC. Protein product: CASSLQSGVANYGYTF.

The chain uses TRBV19 and TRBJ1-2, with TRBD1 matching 8 bases. V was clipped by 6 bases and J by 4 bases; unmatched bases: 4. The germline V gene has CDR1 LNHDA and CDR2 SQIVND (reference sequence). The length of the CDR3 is 13 residues. CDR3 coding DNA: TGTGCCAGTAGGGGACAGGCCCTCTATGGCTACACCTTC. It translates to CASRGQALYGYTF. Variable domain in full (rest from reference TRBV19 and TRBJ1-2): DGGITQSPKYLFRKEGQNVTLSCEQNLNHDAMYWYRQDPGQGLRLIYYSQIVNDFQKGDIAEGYSVSREKKESFPLTVTSAQKNPTAFYLCASRGQALYGYTFGSGTRLTVV.

The V and J genes are TRBV25-1 and TRBJ2-2; weak D call: TRBD1 (5 bases). The V gene lost 6 bases and the J gene lost 1 base, with 9 bases spanning the gap. Germline V gives CDR1 MGHDK, CDR2 SYGVNS. This CDR3 has 14 residues. The CDR3 loop reads CASSVTVNTGELFF. CDR3 nucleotide sequence: TGTGCCAGCAGCGTGACAGTGAACACCGGGGAGCTGTTTTTT. Supplemented by reference TRBV25-1 and TRBJ2-2, the full variable domain reads EADIYQTPRYLVIGTGKKITLECSQTMGHDKMYWYQQDPGMELHLIHYSYGVNSTEKGDLSSESTVSRIRTEHFPLTLESARPSHTSQYLCASSVTVNTGELFFGEGSRLTVL.

This chain uses TRBV6-4 with TRBJ1-6; D gene unclear. Trimming removed 3 bases from V and 7 bases from J, with 10 bases in between. This CDR3 has 14 amino acids. Germline lookup yields CDR1 MRHNA and CDR2 SNTAGT. CDR3 in amino acids: CASSDSAWNSPLHF. The CDR3 DNA follows: TGTGCCAGCAGTGATAGTGCCTGGAATTCACCCCTCCACTTT.

The chain recombines TRBV24-1 with TRBJ2-1; weak D call: TRBD2 (7 bases). Looked up from germline, CDR1 is KGHDR and CDR2 is SFDVKD. The CDR3 covers 14 residues. V was cut by 4 bases and J by 2 bases, with 8 bases left in between. CDR3 coding DNA: TGTGCCACCAGTGAGGGGGGGCCCTACAATGAGCAGTTCTTC. Its protein product is CATSEGGPYNEQFF.

J is TRBJ1-1 and V is TRBV7-9; 8 bases line up with TRBD1. The V gene's germline CDR1 is SEHNR and CDR2 FQNEAQ (reference sequence). The CDR3 consists of 15 residues. V was pared by 5 bases and J by 0 bases, with 5 bases of the junction left unmatched. As DNA, the CDR3 is TGTGCCAGCAGCACCCCGGGACAGGTGAACACTGAAGCTTTCTTT. This sequence encodes CASSTPGQVNTEAFF.

This clone was detected only a few times. This rearrangement joins TRBV5-4 to TRBJ1-5; D perhaps matches TRBD1 (5 bases). The CDR3 consists of 15 residues. CDR1 is SGHNT, CDR2 YYREEE, per germline (reference sequence). V was trimmed by 0 bases and J by 3 bases, leaving 10 bases between them. The CDR3 DNA sequence: TGTGCCAGCAGCTTGGCGGGAGGGGTCAATCAGCCCCAGCATTTT. Its translation: CASSLAGGVNQPQHF.